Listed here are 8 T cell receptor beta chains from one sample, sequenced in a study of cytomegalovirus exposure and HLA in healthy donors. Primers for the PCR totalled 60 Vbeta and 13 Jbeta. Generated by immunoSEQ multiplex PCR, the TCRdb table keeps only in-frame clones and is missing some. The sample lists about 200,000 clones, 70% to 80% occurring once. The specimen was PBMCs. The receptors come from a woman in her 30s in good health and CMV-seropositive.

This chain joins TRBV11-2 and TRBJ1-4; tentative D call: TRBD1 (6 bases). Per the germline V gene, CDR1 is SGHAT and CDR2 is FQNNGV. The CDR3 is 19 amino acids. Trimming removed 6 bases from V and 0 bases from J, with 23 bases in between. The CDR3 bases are TGTGCCAGCAGTCGTAGTACCACTTGGACAGTTTCAACTAATGAAAAACTGTTTTTT. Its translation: CASSRSTTWTVSTNEKLFF.

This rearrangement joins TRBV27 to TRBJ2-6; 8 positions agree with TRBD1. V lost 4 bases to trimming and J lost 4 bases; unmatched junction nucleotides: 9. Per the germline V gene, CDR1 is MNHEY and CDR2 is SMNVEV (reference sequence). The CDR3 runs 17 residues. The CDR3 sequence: CASSSGQGAQGANVLTF. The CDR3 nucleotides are TGTGCCAGCAGTTCAGGGCAGGGGGCGCAGGGGGCCAACGTCCTGACTTTC.

The CDR3 nucleotides are TGTGCCATCAGTGACGGGACAGGAGGATCACCCCTCCACTTT. Its translation: CAISDGTGGSPLHF. The chain joins TRBV10-3 to TRBJ1-6; TRBD1 aligns across 8 bases. V trimming: 3 bases; J trimming: 10 bases; junction bases outside the gene matches: 5. Germline V CDR1 and CDR2: ENHRY, SYGVKD. CDR3 length: 14 residues.

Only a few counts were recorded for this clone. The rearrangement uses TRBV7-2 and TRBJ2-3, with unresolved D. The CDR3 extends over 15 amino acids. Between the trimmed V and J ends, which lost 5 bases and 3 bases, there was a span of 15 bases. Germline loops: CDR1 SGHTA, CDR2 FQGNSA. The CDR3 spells CASSAVDARTDTQYF. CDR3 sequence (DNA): TGTGCCAGCAGCGCGGTCGATGCTCGGACAGATACGCAGTATTTT.

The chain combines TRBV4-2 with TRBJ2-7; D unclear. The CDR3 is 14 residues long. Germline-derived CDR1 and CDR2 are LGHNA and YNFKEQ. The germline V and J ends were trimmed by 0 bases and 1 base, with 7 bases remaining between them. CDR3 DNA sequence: TGTGCCAGCAGCCAAGAAAGTCGGTCCTACGAGCAGTACTTC. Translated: CASSQESRSYEQYF.

CDR3 nucleotides: TGTGCCAGCAGCTTAGGACTTGGGGAGGGAAACTATGGCTACACCTTC. It translates to CASSLGLGEGNYGYTF. The V call is TRBV11-3, the J call TRBJ1-2; D not resolved. The CDR3 has 16 amino acids. The germline CDR1 and CDR2 sequences are SGHNT and YENEEA. V dropped 1 base and J dropped 2 bases, with 14 bases sitting between them.

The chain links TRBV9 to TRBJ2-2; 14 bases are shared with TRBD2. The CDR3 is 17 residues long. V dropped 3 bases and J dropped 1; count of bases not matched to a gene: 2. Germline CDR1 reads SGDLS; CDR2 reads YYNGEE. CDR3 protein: CASSDGLAGGNTGELFF. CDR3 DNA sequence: TGTGCCAGCAGCGATGGACTAGCGGGGGGGAACACCGGGGAGCTGTTTTTT.

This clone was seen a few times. The CDR3 DNA reads as TGTGCCAGCAGCTTAGAGACGGGGGGGAACAATGAGCAGTTCTTC. Translated, it gives CASSLETGGNNEQFF. V gene TRBV7-9 combines with J gene TRBJ2-1, with 8 bases fitting TRBD2. Trimming removed 1 base from V and 5 bases from J; junction bases left unmatched: 4. Germline assignment: CDR1 SEHNR and CDR2 FQNEAQ (reference sequence). The CDR3 has 15 residues.